The sequence of this TCR beta chain was determined in a study of OX40 agonist ivuxolimab in advanced cancers. As for the study in general: The treatment was a fully human IgG2 OX40 agonist, ivuxolimab.

The ends were cut back, 1 base at V and 0 bases at J, with 9 bases in the middle. The CDR3 has 15 amino acids. Germline assignment: CDR1 SEHNR and CDR2 FQNEAQ (reference sequence). Assay used: immunoSEQ multiplex PCR; TCRdb lists only in-frame clones, some missing. The repertoire holds about 46,000 clones, with roughly 90% as singletons. The V call is TRBV7-9, the J call TRBJ1-1; D might be TRBD1 (5 bases). This TCR came from an adult with an advanced solid tumor such as melanoma, head and neck, liver or kidney cancer. This material consisted of CD4+ or CD8+ T cells sorted from blood, taken in a trial of the OX40 agonist ivuxolimab. DNA for the CDR3: TGTGCCAGCAGCTTAGGGGAGGGGCTGAACACTGAAGCTTTCTTT. This gives the protein CASSLGEGLNTEAFF. The variable domain in full, completed from reference TRBV7-9 and TRBJ1-1, reads DTGVSQNPRHKITKRGQNVTFRCDPISEHNRLYWYRQTLGQGPEFLTYFQNEAQLEKSRLLSDRFSAERPKGSFSTLEIQRTEQGDSAMYLCASSLGEGLNTEAFFGQGTRLTVV.